The clone carrying this T cell receptor beta chain was recorded a few times. This may be a read error: a much more frequent sequence differs by one nucleotide. The entry originates in a study of T cells in Graves' hyperthyroidism and ophthalmopathy. Patients with uncontrolled infections, other autoimmune diseases, pregnancy or lactation were excluded. Orbital computed tomography, thyroid ultrasound, serum thyroxine and TRAb, and clinical symptoms together informed the diagnoses. Fresh peripheral blood, around 9.3 ml of it, supplied the PBMCs. RNA transcripts served as the template for amplifying TCR beta CDR3 regions. A first-round RT-PCR of the TCR CDR3 used the HTBI primer set. One entry per CDR3 protein, called by TCRdb with MiXCR from the multiplex PCR reads. This sample has roughly 350,000 distinct CDR3 sequences, with more than 12% found just once. This CDR3 has 14 amino acids. The V gene's germline CDR1 is MGHRA and CDR2 YSYEKL.

Sample: blood. The source is a woman in her twenties or thirties with Graves' ophthalmopathy. The chain uses TRBV4-1 and TRBJ1-4; the D is unclear. In nucleotides, the CDR3 is TGCGCCAACAGCCAATTGAGCGACCGTGAAAAACTGTTTTTT. It yields the protein CANSQLSDREKLFF.